Below, 21 T cell receptor beta chains from the same sample are listed, as sequenced in a study of CD8+ T cells in alopecia areata. Sequencing templates came from extracted RNA that was reverse transcribed into cDNA. Sequencing was performed with immunoSEQ multiplex PCR; in TCRdb, only in-frame clones are kept and a portion is missing. The table includes 100,000 to 150,000 clones, over 50% detected once. This sample comprised CD4+ T cells sorted from blood, obtained at week 0. The receptors were sampled from a human donor with alopecia areata.

The V call is TRBV2, the J call TRBJ2-1; 8 bases line up with TRBD2. V dropped 4 bases and J dropped 7; count of bases not matched to a gene: 9. CDR1 and CDR2 (germline): SNHLY, FYNNEI. The CDR3 length is 15 residues. CDR3 residues: CASSVSVAGPNEQFF. Here the CDR3 DNA reads TGTGCCAGCAGTGTTTCGGTAGCGGGGCCGAATGAGCAGTTCTTC. The complete variable domain, with remaining parts taken from reference TRBV2 and TRBJ2-1, reads EPEVTQTPSHQVTQMGQEVILRCVPISNHLYFYWYRQILGQKVEFLVSFYNNEISEKSEIFDDQFSVERPDGSNFTLKIRSTKLEDSAMYFCASSVSVAGPNEQFFGPGTRLTVL.

This clone was seen more than once but under ten times. V usage is TRBV7-9 and J usage is TRBJ2-1; D is ambiguous. The CDR3 is made up of 15 amino acids. V lost 1 base and J 9 bases, leaving 16 bases between the germline ends. Germline CDR1 and CDR2: SEHNR and FQNEAQ (reference sequence). The CDR3 DNA is TGTGCCAGCAGCTTAGGTGTTTTTGGGGTTCGTGAGCAGTTCTTC. This sequence encodes CASSLGVFGVREQFF.

The rearrangement links TRBV10-3 to TRBJ2-6; D perhaps matches TRBD2 (6 bases). The ends were cut back, 0 bases at V and 0 bases at J, with 12 bases in the middle. CDR1 is ENHRY, CDR2 SYGVKD, per germline. The CDR3 runs 18 residues. CDR3 coding DNA: TGTGCCATCAGTGAGTCGGCGGGAAGAAGCTCTGGGGCCAACGTCCTGACTTTC. Amino acid sequence: CAISESAGRSSGANVLTF.

J is TRBJ1-1 and V is TRBV7-2, with D maybe TRBD1 (5 bases). Trimming removed 7 bases at V and 1 base at J, with 10 bases between. The CDR3 has 13 amino acids. In germline, CDR1 is SGHTA, CDR2 FQGNSA. The CDR3 loop reads CASTEGRNTEAFF. DNA for the CDR3: TGTGCCAGCACCGAGGGACGGAACACTGAAGCTTTCTTT.

This rearrangement joins TRBV5-1 to TRBJ1-6, with a tentative D call TRBD1 (5 bases). This CDR3 is 15 amino acids long. In germline, CDR1 is SGHRS, CDR2 YFSETQ. V dropped 0 bases and J dropped 10 bases, with 14 bases sitting between them. The CDR3 DNA follows: TGCGCCAGCAGCTTGGATGTGGGGGGGATATCACCCCTCCACTTT. Its protein is CASSLDVGGISPLHF.

In its sample, this clone was seen once. The chain joins TRBV11-1 to TRBJ2-3; TRBD1 or TRBD2 may be the D gene (6 bases each). Germline loops: CDR1 SGHAT, CDR2 FQDESV (reference sequence). This CDR3 is built from 13 residues. V lost 4 bases and J lost 4, with 9 bases in between. CDR3 region: CASSSGASDTQYF. The CDR3 nucleotides read TGTGCCAGCAGCTCGGGGGCCTCAGATACGCAGTATTTT.

This clone turned up a few times. V is TRBV7-2 and J is TRBJ2-3; 12 bases align to TRBD2. CDR1 is SGHTA and CDR2 is FQGNSA in the germline V gene. The J segment lost 2 bases and the V segment lost 4 bases, leaving 4 bases of the junction unmatched. There are 16 residues in the CDR3. The CDR3 here is CASSSRLAGATDTQYF. Written as DNA, the CDR3 is TGTGCCAGCAGCTCCCGACTAGCGGGGGCCACAGATACGCAGTATTTT.

Notes on this clone: Other DNA sequences in this specimen translate into the identical CDR3. The V call is TRBV7-2, the J call TRBJ2-7, with 11 bases lining up with TRBD2. CDR1 is SGHTA and CDR2 is FQGNSA in the germline V gene. Losses at the gene ends were 1 base for V and 4 bases for J; bases not matched to a gene: 3. The CDR3 loop spans 15 amino acids. In DNA form, the CDR3 reads TGTGCCAGCAGCTTAGACGGGACTAGCGGTTACGAGCAGTACTTC. This translates into CASSLDGTSGYEQYF.

This clone was detected once. The V gene is TRBV20-1, the J gene TRBJ1-6; D is undetermined. Trimming stripped 3 bases from V and 9 bases from J, with 6 bases between. Per germline, CDR1 DFQATT and CDR2 SNEGSKA (reference sequence). The CDR3 runs to 11 residues. The DNA of the CDR3 is TGCAGTGCTAGTTTACGTTCACCCCTCCACTTT. Encoded protein: CSASLRSPLHF.

J is TRBJ2-5 and V is TRBV28, with no clear D. Germline CDR1 MDHEN, CDR2 SYDVKM. The CDR3 sequence is 13 residues long. Trimming pared 5 bases from V and 1 base from J, leaving 8 bases between. The CDR3 coding sequence is TGTGCCAGCAGTAGGACGTTCCAAGAGACCCAGTACTTC. Its protein is CASSRTFQETQYF.

V is TRBV9 and J is TRBJ2-7, with TRBD1 identical over 7 bases. Trimming removed 0 bases from V and 5 bases from J; junction bases left unmatched: 8. The CDR3 totals 15 residues. Germline assignment: CDR1 SGDLS and CDR2 YYNGEE. The CDR3 protein is CASSVEGAGWNEQYF. CDR3 in DNA: TGTGCCAGCAGCGTAGAGGGGGCAGGGTGGAACGAGCAGTACTTC.

The chain carries TRBV7-2 and TRBJ2-7; TRBD1 agrees at 10 bases. The CDR3 spans 14 residues. Germline V lookup: CDR1 SGHTA, CDR2 FQGNSA. Germline trimming cut 5 bases from V and 2 bases from J; bases unmatched to any gene: 3. As DNA, the CDR3 is TGTGCCAGCAGCCGCGGACAGGGGGCCTACGAGCAGTACTTC. This sequence encodes CASSRGQGAYEQYF.

This chain links TRBV7-8 with TRBJ1-2, with D possibly being TRBD1 (5 bases). CDR3 size: 15 residues. Germline V gene data show CDR1 as SGHVS and CDR2 as FQNEAQ. The V end was cut by 1 base, the J end by 6 bases, with 15 bases between. CDR3 sequence: CASSLEWGRENGYTF. DNA of the CDR3: TGTGCCAGCAGCTTAGAGTGGGGCAGGGAAAATGGCTACACCTTC.

The chain recombines TRBV7-2 with TRBJ1-2, with a tentative D call TRBD1 (5 bases). The V and J ends lost 1 base and 8 bases respectively, with 11 bases between them. The germline V gene encodes CDR1 SGHTA and CDR2 FQGNSA. The CDR3 has 13 residues. CDR3 region: CASSLEGARGYTF. CDR3 coding DNA: TGTGCCAGCAGCTTAGAAGGGGCGAGGGGCTACACCTTC. Full variable domain (remainder filled in from reference TRBV7-2 and TRBJ1-2): GAGVSQSPSNKVTEKGKDVELRCDPISGHTALYWYRQSLGQGLEFLIYFQGNSAPDKSGLPSDRFSAERTGGSVSTLTIQRTQQEDSAVYLCASSLEGARGYTFGSGTRLTVV.

This clone was counted only a few times. The V call is TRBV15, the J call TRBJ2-5; TRBD1 matches 9 bases. V trimming: 6 bases; J trimming: 6 bases; junction bases outside the gene matches: 11. In germline, CDR1 is LNHNV, CDR2 YYDKDF (reference sequence). The CDR3 has 15 amino acids. The CDR3 sequence: CATRKPGQGMKTQYF. The CDR3 DNA reads as TGTGCCACCAGGAAACCGGGACAGGGTATGAAGACCCAGTACTTC.

This clone came up a few times. As DNA, the CDR3 is TGTGCCAGCAGACTAACAGAATACCGTCCCTACGAGCAGTACTTC. It specifies CASRLTEYRPYEQYF. The chain is built from TRBV27 and TRBJ2-7; D uncertain. Deletions cut 6 bases from V and 2 bases from J, with 17 bases between. CDR1 is MNHEY and CDR2 is SMNVEV in the germline V gene (reference sequence). This CDR3 is 15 amino acids long.

This clone was recorded once. The rearrangement links TRBV19 to TRBJ2-7; TRBD2 matches at 14 bases. V lost 3 bases to trimming and J lost 5 bases; unmatched junction nucleotides: 9. The CDR3 consists of 17 residues. Germline values: CDR1 LNHDA, CDR2 SQIVND (reference sequence). The CDR3 sequence is CASSIRRGTSGSDEQYF. Written as DNA, the CDR3 is TGTGCCAGTAGTATCCGAAGGGGGACTAGCGGGAGCGACGAGCAGTACTTC.

V is TRBV28 and J is TRBJ2-3; no reliable D call. V gave up 3 bases and J gave up 6 bases, with 13 bases separating them. The CDR3 runs 14 residues. Per germline, CDR1 MDHEN and CDR2 SYDVKM. The CDR3 DNA is TGTGCCAGCAGTTTTCCGACCGGTGCGGATACGCAGTATTTT. The encoded protein is CASSFPTGADTQYF.

This chain uses TRBV4-2 with TRBJ2-1, with D perhaps given as TRBD1 or TRBD2 (5 bases each). Germline values: CDR1 LGHNA, CDR2 YNFKEQ. The CDR3 covers 14 residues. V gave up 1 base and J gave up 3 bases, with 7 bases separating them. The CDR3 DNA is TGTGCCAGCAGCCAAGGGGGGAACTACAATGAGCAGTTCTTC. It codes for CASSQGGNYNEQFF.

The chain joins TRBV5-6 to TRBJ2-7; the D gene is possibly TRBD1 (6 bases). The CDR3 consists of 14 residues. V shed 6 bases and J shed 1 base, with 14 bases lying between them. Per germline, CDR1 SGHDT and CDR2 YYEEEE. Written as DNA, the CDR3 is TGTGCCAGCATTCAACAGGGCGTATCCTACGAGCAGTACTTC. The encoded protein is CASIQQGVSYEQYF.

The rearrangement uses TRBV7-7 and TRBJ2-7; 7 bases are shared with TRBD2. Germline CDR1 and CDR2: SSHAT and FNYEAQ (reference sequence). CDR3 length equals 15 residues. V shed 0 bases, J shed 2 bases, and the junction held 4 bases outside the gene matches. The DNA of the CDR3 is TGTGCCAGCAGCTTAGCTGCCGGACTAGCCTACGAGCAGTACTTC. Translation gives CASSLAAGLAYEQYF.